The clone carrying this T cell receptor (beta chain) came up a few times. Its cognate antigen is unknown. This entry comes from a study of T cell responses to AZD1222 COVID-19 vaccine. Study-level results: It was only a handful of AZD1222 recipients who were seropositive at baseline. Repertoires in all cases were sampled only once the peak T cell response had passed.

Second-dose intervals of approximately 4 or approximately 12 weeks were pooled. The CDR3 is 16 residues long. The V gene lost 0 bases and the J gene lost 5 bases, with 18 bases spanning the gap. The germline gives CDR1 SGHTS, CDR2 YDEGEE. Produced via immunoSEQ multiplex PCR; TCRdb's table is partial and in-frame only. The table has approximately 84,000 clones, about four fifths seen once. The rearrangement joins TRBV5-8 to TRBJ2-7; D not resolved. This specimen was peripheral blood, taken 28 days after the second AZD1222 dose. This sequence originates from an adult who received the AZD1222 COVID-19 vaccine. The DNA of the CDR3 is TGTGCCAGCAGCTTGGCCTACGACCCCGAGTTCCACGAGCAGTACTTC. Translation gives CASSLAYDPEFHEQYF.